These 32 T cell receptor beta chains originate from one sample sequenced in a study of beta chain features in type 1 diabetes. Findings of the study overall: In every one of the four CD4+ subsets, TCRB CDR3s were moderately but significantly shorter in Type 1 diabetes patients.

Since all of the isolated RNA was reverse transcribed, expressed TCRB transcripts were what got sequenced. Using immunoSEQ multiplex PCR, the repertoire was profiled, and TCRdb retains in-frame clones only, with some absent. This sample has around 56,000 clones, with around 50% found just once. These receptors' targets are unknown. The specimen sequenced was Tregs from blood. The receptors shown here come from a woman in her forties with type 1 diabetes.

The chain combines TRBV18 with TRBJ2-1; maybe TRBD2 (5 bases). CDR1 and CDR2 (germline): KGHSH, LQKENI. The CDR3 runs to 13 residues. V gave up 1 base and J gave up 8 bases, with 9 bases separating them. CDR3 nucleotide sequence: TGTGCCAGCTCACCACAGAGGGCCCATGAGCAGTTCTTC. Its protein is CASSPQRAHEQFF.

This chain uses TRBV2 with TRBJ1-3; D gene uncertain. CDR1 and CDR2 (germline): SNHLY, FYNNEI. V dropped 3 bases and J dropped 8 bases, with 8 bases sitting between them. The CDR3 covers 12 residues. The CDR3 DNA sequence: TGTGCCAGCAGTGATTTGATAGACACCATATATTTT. It is translated as CASSDLIDTIYF.

A few counts support this clone. V is TRBV7-2 and J is TRBJ2-5, with unresolved D. The DNA end lines up better with TRBJ2-7; the J call may be wrong. This CDR3 region has 13 residues. CDR1 is SGHTA, CDR2 FQGNSA, per germline. For the CDR3, the DNA is TGTGCCAGCAGCGGTCCCGGGTCCTACGAGCAGTACTTC. This codes for CASSGPGSYEQYF.

J is TRBJ1-1 and V is TRBV7-6, with D unresolved. V lost 5 bases, J lost 3 bases, and 13 bases lay in between. The length of the CDR3 is 14 residues. Germline V gene sequence: CDR1 SGHVS, CDR2 FNYEAQ. This chain's CDR3 is CASSPRNRDTEAFF. CDR3 coding DNA: TGTGCCAGCAGCCCAAGGAACCGGGACACTGAAGCTTTCTTT.

The J gene is TRBJ2-7, the V gene TRBV6-1; TRBD2 might be the D (6 bases). Trimming left V 5 bases short and J 2 bases short, with 16 bases between. The CDR3 length is 15 residues. Germline assignment: CDR1 MNHNS and CDR2 SASEGT. The CDR3 here is CASSTGTLIPYEQYF. The DNA for the CDR3 is TGTGCCAGCAGTACCGGGACTCTTATTCCCTACGAGCAGTACTTC.

This rearrangement joins TRBV28 to TRBJ1-2; 8 nucleotides agree with TRBD1. Germline values: CDR1 MDHEN, CDR2 SYDVKM. The trim removed 5 bases at V and 4 bases at J, leaving 12 bases unmatched. The CDR3 contains 16 residues. The CDR3 sequence is CASSGPVGGQAYGYTF. DNA for the CDR3: TGTGCCAGCAGTGGACCTGTAGGGGGACAGGCCTATGGCTACACCTTC.

V and J are TRBV4-1 and TRBJ2-5; 10 bases are a match to TRBD1. The CDR3 consists of 15 residues. Germline values: CDR1 MGHRA, CDR2 YSYEKL. Trimming took 4 bases from V and 3 from J; bases not matched to a gene: 5. CDR3 nucleotides: TGCGCCAGCAGCCTCAGGACAGGGGGAGAAGAGACCCAGTACTTC. It codes for CASSLRTGGEETQYF.

The genes are TRBV5-4 and TRBJ1-2; 8 bases map to TRBD1. CDR3 length: 14 amino acids. The germline CDR1 and CDR2 sequences are SGHNT and YYREEE (reference sequence). The V gene end was trimmed by 4 bases and the J gene end by 4 bases; junction bases not matched to a gene: 6. The chain's CDR3 is CASSSGQGFYGYTF. CDR3 nucleotide sequence: TGTGCCAGCAGCAGCGGACAGGGCTTCTATGGCTACACCTTC.

This clone appeared a few times. The genes are TRBV6-5 and TRBJ1-1; TRBD1 matches 7 bases. CDR3 length equals 15 residues. Germline CDR1 is MNHEY and CDR2 is SVGAGI. Trimming cost V 5 bases and J 2 bases; bases outside gene matches: 8. The CDR3 loop is CASSPTTGINTEAFF. CDR3 nucleotides: TGTGCCAGCAGTCCAACGACAGGGATTAACACTGAAGCTTTCTTT.

This chain uses TRBV6-1 with TRBJ1-1, with 8 bases that match TRBD1. Germline loops: CDR1 MNHNS, CDR2 SASEGT. The CDR3 is 13 residues long. V lost 8 bases to trimming and J lost 6 bases; unmatched junction nucleotides: 8. The CDR3 loop is CASSRQGRAEAFF. DNA for the CDR3: TGTGCCAGCTCCCGACAGGGGAGGGCTGAAGCTTTCTTT.

The chain joins TRBV9 to TRBJ1-3; TRBD1 aligns across 8 bases. CDR1 and CDR2 from the germline V gene are SGDLS and YYNGEE. Trimming cost V 0 bases and J 0 bases; bases outside gene matches: 5. The CDR3 contains 17 residues. In DNA, the CDR3 is TGTGCCAGCAGCGTAGGGAGACAGGGGTCCTCTGGAAACACCATATATTTT. It translates to CASSVGRQGSSGNTIYF.

In its sample, this clone was seen a few times. The J gene is TRBJ1-1, the V gene TRBV7-3, with D perhaps matching TRBD1 (6 bases). CDR1 is SGHTA, CDR2 FQGTGA, per germline. The CDR3 runs to 13 residues. Trimming pared 4 bases from V and 4 bases from J, leaving 10 bases between. The CDR3 here is CASSSGQSTEAFF. DNA of the CDR3: TGTGCCAGCAGCTCCGGACAGAGCACTGAAGCTTTCTTT.

The rearrangement uses TRBV23-1 and TRBJ2-3; TRBD2 matches at 10 bases. TRBV23-1 is treated as an ORF (open reading frame) with a function not yet certain. J lost 7 bases, V lost 0 bases, and 7 bases had no gene match. This CDR3 is 16 amino acids long. For the CDR3, the DNA is TGCGCCAGCAGTCAATCGAATTCTAGCGGGGGTTATACGCAGTATTTT. Its protein is CASSQSNSSGGYTQYF.

This clone was observed a few times. This rearrangement joins TRBV11-2 to TRBJ2-6, with D possibly matching TRBD2 (7 bases). The CDR3 spans 16 residues. Trimming left V 1 base short and J 4 bases short, with 11 bases between. The germline gives CDR1 SGHAT, CDR2 FQNNGV. Here the CDR3 reads CASSLVGGVGANVLTF. For the CDR3, the DNA is TGTGCCAGCAGCTTAGTAGGGGGGGTCGGGGCCAACGTCCTGACTTTC.

The rearrangement joins TRBV7-3 to TRBJ2-1; 14 bases map to TRBD2. The V gene end was trimmed by 1 base and the J gene end by 8 bases; junction bases not matched to a gene: 13. The CDR3 totals 19 residues. CDR1 SGHTA and CDR2 FQGTGA come from the germline V gene. In DNA, the CDR3 is TGTGCCAGCAGCTTAATGCCCGGGACTAGCGGGGGTCTGGACCATGAGCAGTTCTTC. This gives the protein CASSLMPGTSGGLDHEQFF.

For the CDR3, the DNA is TGTGCCAGCAGTTCGGGGTATGGCTACACCTTC. The encoded protein is CASSSGYGYTF. The V call is TRBV5-6, the J call TRBJ1-2, with D hard to call. The CDR3 runs to 11 residues. Germline assignment: CDR1 SGHDT and CDR2 YYEEEE. V was trimmed by 5 bases and J by 5 bases, leaving 7 bases between them.

This chain joins TRBV2 and TRBJ2-7; TRBD2 matches 13 bases. This CDR3 has 14 residues. The J segment lost 3 bases and the V segment lost 5 bases, leaving 1 base of the junction unmatched. The germline V gene encodes CDR1 SNHLY and CDR2 FYNNEI. The CDR3 loop reads CASSRTSGSYEQYF. The CDR3 bases are TGTGCCAGCAGTAGGACTAGCGGGAGCTACGAGCAGTACTTC.

This clone was counted only a few times. In DNA, the CDR3 is TGTGCCACCAGCAGGGACTTTAGGACAGGGGCGAACGGGGAGCTGTTTTTT. It yields the protein CATSRDFRTGANGELFF. The rearrangement uses TRBV15 and TRBJ2-2; 9 bases are a match to TRBD1. V shed 3 bases and J 7 bases; nucleotides not matched to a gene: 12. The CDR3 contains 17 residues. Germline CDR1 reads LNHNV; CDR2 reads YYDKDF (reference sequence).

This chain joins TRBV10-3 and TRBJ1-1; 12 bases align to TRBD1. Looked up from germline, CDR1 is ENHRY and CDR2 is SYGVKD. The CDR3 has 18 residues. Unmatched junction bases numbered 12, after V lost 6 bases and J lost 1 base. The CDR3 DNA is TGTGCCATCAGGGGGTCTTCCGGGACAGGGGGCGCGAACACTGAAGCTTTCTTT. Translation: CAIRGSSGTGGANTEAFF.

The chain couples TRBV11-1 to TRBJ2-4; no reliable D call. Germline assignment: CDR1 SGHAT and CDR2 FQDESV (reference sequence). The CDR3 contains 13 residues. V gave up 2 bases and J gave up 5 bases, with 7 bases separating them. The DNA for the CDR3 is TGTGCCAGCAGCTTATTCGGTGAAAACATTCAGTACTTC. Translating it yields CASSLFGENIQYF.

This sequence joins TRBV7-6 and TRBJ1-5, with 7 bases fitting TRBD1. V lost 5 bases and J lost 4; bases outside the gene matches: 5. Germline assignment: CDR1 SGHVS and CDR2 FNYEAQ. The CDR3 length is 14 residues. CDR3 nucleotides: TGTGCCAGCAGCCCCGGACAGGAAAATCAGCCCCAGCATTTT. Its translation: CASSPGQENQPQHF.

CDR3 coding DNA: TGCAGCGGGGGGGAAGAGACCCAGTACTTC. As protein: CSGGEETQYF. J is TRBJ2-5 and V is TRBV29-1, with D maybe TRBD2 (6 bases). CDR1 and CDR2 from the germline V gene are SQVTM and ANQGSEA. This CDR3 has 10 amino acids. V lost 7 bases and J lost 3, with 6 bases in between.

This chain uses TRBV28 with TRBJ2-7, with TRBD1 matching 9 bases. Germline V gene data show CDR1 as MDHEN and CDR2 as SYDVKM. The CDR3 spans 15 residues. V shed 5 bases, J shed 4 bases, and the junction held 9 bases outside the gene matches. CDR3 DNA: TGTGCCAGCAGTCCCCCAGGACAGGGGACTTACGAGCAGTACTTC. Protein product: CASSPPGQGTYEQYF.

This clone was counted between two and nine times. The rearrangement joins TRBV7-3 to TRBJ2-1, with D possibly matching TRBD2 (6 bases). This CDR3 has 15 amino acids. The germline V and J ends were trimmed by 5 bases and 6 bases, with 17 bases remaining between them. The germline V gene has CDR1 SGHTA and CDR2 FQGTGA. The CDR3 is CASSLPGTGANEQFF. The DNA for the CDR3 is TGTGCCAGCAGCCTCCCCGGGACTGGGGCCAATGAGCAGTTCTTC.

The chain joins TRBV27 to TRBJ1-2; D possibly corresponds to TRBD1 (5 bases). The CDR3 spans 12 residues. Trimming took 8 bases from V and 4 from J, leaving 11 bases between them. Germline values: CDR1 MNHEY, CDR2 SMNVEV (reference sequence). This CDR3 reads CASSGNGYGYTF. The CDR3 coding sequence is TGTGCCAGCTCAGGGAACGGCTATGGCTACACCTTC.

The rearrangement links TRBV19 to TRBJ2-1, with D possibly matching TRBD1 (7 bases). V lost 3 bases and J 0 bases, leaving 9 bases between the germline ends. The CDR3 loop spans 15 amino acids. Germline CDR1 reads LNHDA; CDR2 reads SQIVND (reference sequence). This CDR3 reads CASSIRGVSYNEQFF. In DNA form, the CDR3 reads TGTGCCAGTAGTATCAGGGGGGTCTCCTACAATGAGCAGTTCTTC.

The chain couples TRBV7-2 to TRBJ2-1, with TRBD2 identical over 9 bases. Germline trimming cut 5 bases from V and 3 bases from J; bases unmatched to any gene: 11. CDR3 length equals 17 residues. Germline CDR1 reads SGHTA; CDR2 reads FQGNSA. DNA for the CDR3: TGTGCCAGCAGCCGCCGCTTGCTAGCGGGATTCTACAATGAGCAGTTCTTC. This sequence encodes CASSRRLLAGFYNEQFF.

This chain joins TRBV6-6 and TRBJ1-2; D perhaps matches TRBD1 (5 bases). CDR3 length: 14 amino acids. V lost 2 bases to trimming and J lost 3 bases, with 10 bases between them. Germline CDR1 MNHNY, CDR2 SVGAGI (reference sequence). The CDR3 sequence is CASSYGARDYGYTF. CDR3 DNA sequence: TGTGCCAGCAGTTACGGGGCTCGGGACTATGGCTACACCTTC.

The rearrangement links TRBV5-6 to TRBJ1-4, with TRBD1 identical over 7 bases. Trimming at V came to 5 bases and at J to 0 bases, leaving 7 bases not matched to a gene. The germline gives CDR1 SGHDT, CDR2 YYEEEE. The CDR3 contains 16 residues. The DNA of the CDR3 is TGTGCCAGCAGTTTAGGGGGCCTTGCAACTAATGAAAAACTGTTTTTT. Protein sequence: CASSLGGLATNEKLFF.

Only a few counts were recorded for this clone. The chain employs TRBV27 and TRBJ2-1; 9 nucleotides match TRBD1. The CDR3 covers 14 residues. V lost 7 bases to trimming and J lost 7 bases; unmatched junction nucleotides: 8. Germline assignment: CDR1 MNHEY and CDR2 SMNVEV (reference sequence). CDR3 nucleotide sequence: TGTGCCAGCAATGTGGAGGGACAGGGAAATGAGCAGTTCTTC. Residues: CASNVEGQGNEQFF.

The V call is TRBV6-4, the J call TRBJ2-7; D gene uncertain. V lost 4 bases and J lost 2, with 15 bases in between. The CDR3 is 15 residues long. Germline CDR1 and CDR2: MRHNA and SNTAGT. Here the CDR3 reads CASSVLRRSPYEQYF. The CDR3 DNA reads TGTGCCAGCAGTGTCCTACGCCGGAGCCCCTACGAGCAGTACTTC.

The chain combines TRBV18 with TRBJ2-3; tentative D call: TRBD2 (7 bases). Per germline, CDR1 KGHSH and CDR2 LQKENI. The CDR3 is 14 amino acids. The germline V and J ends were trimmed by 3 bases and 6 bases, with 13 bases remaining between them. CDR3 in amino acids: CASSPRGGVDTQYF. DNA of the CDR3: TGTGCCAGCTCACCCAGAGGGGGGGTCGATACGCAGTATTTT.